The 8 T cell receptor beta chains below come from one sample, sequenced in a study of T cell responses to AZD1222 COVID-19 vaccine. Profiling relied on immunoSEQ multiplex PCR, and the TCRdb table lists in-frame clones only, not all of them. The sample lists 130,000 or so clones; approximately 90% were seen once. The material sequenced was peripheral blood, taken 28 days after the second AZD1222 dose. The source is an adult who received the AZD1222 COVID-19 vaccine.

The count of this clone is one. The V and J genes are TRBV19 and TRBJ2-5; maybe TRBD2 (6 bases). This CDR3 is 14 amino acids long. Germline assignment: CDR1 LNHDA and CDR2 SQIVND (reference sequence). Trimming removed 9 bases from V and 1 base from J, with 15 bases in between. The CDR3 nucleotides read TGTGCCAGCAGATCGGGGGACTCCCAAGAGACCCAGTACTTC. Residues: CASRSGDSQETQYF.

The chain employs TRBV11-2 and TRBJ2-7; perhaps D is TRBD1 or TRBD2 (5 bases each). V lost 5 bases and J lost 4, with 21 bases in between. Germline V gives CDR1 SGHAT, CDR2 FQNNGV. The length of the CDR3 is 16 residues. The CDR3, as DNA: TGTGCCAGCAGCGCCGACCGGGACGCGCGGTGGTACGAGCAGTACTTC. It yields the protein CASSADRDARWYEQYF.

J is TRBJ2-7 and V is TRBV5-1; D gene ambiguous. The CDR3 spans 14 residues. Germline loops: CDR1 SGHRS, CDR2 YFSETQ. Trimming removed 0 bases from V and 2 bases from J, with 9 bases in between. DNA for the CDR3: TGCGCCAGCAGCTTGGTGCAGTTACCCTACGAGCAGTACTTC. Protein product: CASSLVQLPYEQYF.

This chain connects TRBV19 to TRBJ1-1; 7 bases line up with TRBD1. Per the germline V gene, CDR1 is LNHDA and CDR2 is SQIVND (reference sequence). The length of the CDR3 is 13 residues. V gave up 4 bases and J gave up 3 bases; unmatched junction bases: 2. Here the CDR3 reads CASSNRGHTEAFF. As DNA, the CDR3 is TGTGCCAGTAGTAACAGGGGACACACTGAAGCTTTCTTT.

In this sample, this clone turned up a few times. The CDR3 DNA is TGTGCCAGCAGCCGAAGCGGGAGCTCCTACAATGAGCAGTTCTTC. It encodes CASSRSGSSYNEQFF. The V call is TRBV5-8, the J call TRBJ2-1; 8 bases agree with TRBD2. In germline, CDR1 is SGHTS, CDR2 YDEGEE. This CDR3 has 15 residues. With V trimmed by 4 bases and J by 0 bases, 3 bases remained unmatched.

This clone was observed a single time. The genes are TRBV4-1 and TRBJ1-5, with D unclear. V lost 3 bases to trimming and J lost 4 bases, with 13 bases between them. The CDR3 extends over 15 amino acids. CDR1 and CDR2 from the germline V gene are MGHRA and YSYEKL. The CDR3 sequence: CASSQSGEYNQPQHF. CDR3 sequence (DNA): TGCGCCAGCAGCCAGTCGGGAGAATATAATCAGCCCCAGCATTTT.

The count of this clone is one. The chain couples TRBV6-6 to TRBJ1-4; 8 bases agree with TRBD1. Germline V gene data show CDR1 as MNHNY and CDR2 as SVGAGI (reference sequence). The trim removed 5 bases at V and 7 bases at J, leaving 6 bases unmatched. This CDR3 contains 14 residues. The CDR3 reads CASSPDRGGEKLFF. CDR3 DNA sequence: TGTGCCAGCAGTCCCGACAGGGGCGGTGAAAAACTGTTTTTT.

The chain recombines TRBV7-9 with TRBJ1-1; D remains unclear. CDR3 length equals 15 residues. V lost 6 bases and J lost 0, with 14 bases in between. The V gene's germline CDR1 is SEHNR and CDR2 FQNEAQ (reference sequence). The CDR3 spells CASSQLQILNTEAFF. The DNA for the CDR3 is TGTGCCAGCAGTCAATTACAGATCTTGAACACTGAAGCTTTCTTT. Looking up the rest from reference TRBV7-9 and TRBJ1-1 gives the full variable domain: DTGVSQNPRHKITKRGQNVTFRCDPISEHNRLYWYRQTLGQGPEFLTYFQNEAQLEKSRLLSDRFSAERPKGSFSTLEIQRTEQGDSAMYLCASSQLQILNTEAFFGQGTRLTVV.